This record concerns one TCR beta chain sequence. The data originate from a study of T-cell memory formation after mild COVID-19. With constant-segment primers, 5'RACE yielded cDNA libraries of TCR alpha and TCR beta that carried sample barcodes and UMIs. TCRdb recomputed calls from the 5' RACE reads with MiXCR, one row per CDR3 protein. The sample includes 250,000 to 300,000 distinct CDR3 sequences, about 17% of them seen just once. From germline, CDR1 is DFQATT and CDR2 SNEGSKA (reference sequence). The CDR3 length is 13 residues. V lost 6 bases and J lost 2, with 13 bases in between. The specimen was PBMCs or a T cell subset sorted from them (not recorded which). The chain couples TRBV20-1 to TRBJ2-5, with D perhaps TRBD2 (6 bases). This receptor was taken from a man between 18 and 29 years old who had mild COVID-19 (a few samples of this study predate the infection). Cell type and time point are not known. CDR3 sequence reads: CSADRELQETQYF. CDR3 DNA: TGCAGTGCGGACCGGGAGCTACAAGAGACCCAGTACTTC.